A selection of T cell receptor beta chains follows, all from one sample in a study of blood T cell repertoires in COVID-19. Here immunoSEQ multiplex PCR was the method, and the copy in TCRdb shows in-frame clones only, minus some. The repertoire holds under 250,000 clones, with about 91% as singletons. Material: peripheral blood. These TCRs come from a middle-aged woman with acute or convalescent COVID-19. CDR3s include the opening cysteine and the closing phenylalanine or tryptophan. Fields, in order: V gene, CDR3 length, CDR3 protein.

>TRBV27|16
CASSFYDRGGTDTQYF
>TRBV11-2|13
CASSRDRAIGYTF
>TRBV29-1|12
CSVEGTVYGYTF
>TRBV11-2|13
CASSLSGTGELFF
>TRBV27|15
CASSSWGRGGTEAFF
>TRBV18|16
CASSPRGTGVNSPLHF
>TRBV5-4|15
CASSLLDRDHSPLHF
>TRBV11-2|19
CASSRGRWQRGPIDTEAFF
>TRBV4-1|17
CASSQVIMGGGRNEQFF
>TRBV7-6|16
CASSLEGAGDGNTIYF
>TRBV30|14
CAWEARSSTDTQYF
>TRBV30|12
CAWGQDTDTQYF
>TRBV10-1|14
CASRAGTSTGELFF
>TRBV10-3|13
CAISESGTAEAFF
>TRBV3-1/TRBV3-2|17
CASSQQGLAGGLETQYF
>TRBV12-3/TRBV12-4|13
CASSLESNTEAFF
>TRBV5-1|14
CASSFGGVAEKLFF
>TRBV5-1|15
CASSFTFGLAGELFF
>TRBV2|17
CASSEAVITSSYNEQFF
>TRBV25-1|15
CASSDPVYGNTEAFF